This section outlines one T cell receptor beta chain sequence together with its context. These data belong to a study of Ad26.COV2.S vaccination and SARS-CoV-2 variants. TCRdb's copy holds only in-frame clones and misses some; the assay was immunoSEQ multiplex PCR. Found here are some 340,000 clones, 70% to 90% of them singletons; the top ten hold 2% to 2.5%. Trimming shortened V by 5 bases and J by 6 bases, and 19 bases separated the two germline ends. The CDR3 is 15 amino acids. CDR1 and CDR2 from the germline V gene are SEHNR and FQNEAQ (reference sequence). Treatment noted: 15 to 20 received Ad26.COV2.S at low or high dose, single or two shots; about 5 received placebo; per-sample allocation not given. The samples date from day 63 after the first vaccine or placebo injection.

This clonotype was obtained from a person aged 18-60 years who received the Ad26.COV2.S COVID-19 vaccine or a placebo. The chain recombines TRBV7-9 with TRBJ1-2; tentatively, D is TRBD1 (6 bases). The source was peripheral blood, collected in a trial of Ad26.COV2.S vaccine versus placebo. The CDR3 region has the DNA TGTGCCAGCAGCCTCCACGCGGGGGGCGGTAATGGCTACACCTTC. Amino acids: CASSLHAGGGNGYTF.